What follows are 29 T cell receptor beta chains derived from one specimen sequenced in a study of CD8+ T cells in alopecia areata. Sequencing templates came from extracted RNA that was reverse transcribed into cDNA. Clones were sequenced by immunoSEQ multiplex PCR, and TCRdb holds only the in-frame ones, with some missing. This sample comprises 2,000 to 2,500 clones, none seen once only. Regarding time point: mouse skin 3 weeks after grafting. The source was skin, collected at week 3. Receptor source: a C3H/HeJ mouse with alopecia areata. The mouse line has the MHC haplotype H2-k.

Within the sample, this clone is medium-sized. The genes are named according to mouse. The read gets to within 4 residues of the CDR3 end, and the germline J gene fills in the rest. The rearrangement uses TRBV13-2 and TRBJ2-1; unclear D gene. This CDR3 is built from 13 residues. With 1 base removed from V and 3 bases from J, the gap between germline ends came to 5 bases. Germline CDR1 and CDR2: NNHNN and SYGAGS (reference sequence). The CDR3 reads CASGDLSYAEQFF. CDR3 DNA (partial): TGTGCCAGCGGTGATCTCAGCTATGCT.

This clone is medium-sized by share. Gene names are the mouse ones. The read halts 4 residues ahead of the CDR3 end, with the missing end drawn from the germline J gene. V gene TRBV13-1 combines with J gene TRBJ2-3, with 8 positions matching TRBD1. The V and J ends lost 5 bases and 0 bases, in that order; junction bases with no gene match: 2. Germline assignment: CDR1 NSHNY and CDR2 SYGAGN. CDR3 size: 14 residues. CDR3 DNA (partial): TGTGCCAGCAGGGACAGGGTTAGTGCAGAA. Protein product: CASRDRVSAE. The entire CDR3 protein is CASRDRVSAETLYF.

This clone was observed many times. Gene names and germline match the mouse. The read falls 4 residues short of the CDR3 end, and the missing part is taken from the germline J gene. J is TRBJ2-3 and V is TRBV26, with a possible D match to TRBD2 (5 bases). CDR3 length: 12 amino acids. V gave up 9 bases and J gave up 1 base, with 8 bases separating them. Germline V gene lookup returns CDR1 KGHPV and CDR2 FQNQEV (reference sequence). This CDR3 reads CARCWGAETLYF. Incomplete CDR3 DNA: TGTGCCAGGTGCTGGGGTGCAGAA.

This clone was observed a few times. Gene and germline names: mouse. The read ends 4 residues early relative to the CDR3; the germline J gene fills the gap. V is TRBV13-1 and J is TRBJ2-7; 11 positions match TRBD2. This CDR3 is 14 amino acids long. V shed 4 bases, J shed 3 bases, and the junction held 3 bases outside the gene matches. From germline, CDR1 is NSHNY and CDR2 SYGAGN. The CDR3: CASSPGTGGYEQYF. CDR3 DNA (partial): TGTGCCAGCAGTCCTGGGACTGGGGGCTAT.

This clone is categorized as medium-sized. Mouse names are used for the genes. The read stops 4 residues short of the end of the CDR3; the missing end is completed from the germline J gene. The J gene is TRBJ1-1, the V gene TRBV13-1; D is uncertain. Germline CDR1 and CDR2: NSHNY and SYGAGN. This CDR3 spans 12 amino acids. V shed 5 bases and J shed 0 bases, with 5 bases lying between them. CDR3 in amino acids: CASRHANTEVFF. CDR3 bases read: TGTGCCAGCAGACATGCAAACACA.

This clone has a count of ten or more. Here the gene names and germline are mouse. Read data end 4 residues before the CDR3 end; the end is taken from the germline J gene. The rearrangement joins TRBV19 to TRBJ2-7; 10 positions match TRBD1. The CDR3 totals 14 residues. Germline assignment: CDR1 FNHDT and CDR2 SITEND (reference sequence). CDR3 in amino acids: CASSIATGGDEQYF. The CDR3 DNA, read in part, is TGTGCCAGCAGTATAGCGACAGGGGGCGAT.

Worth noting for this clone: These gene names are mouse names. Read sequence stops 4 residues before the CDR3 end, and the germline J gene provides the missing end. The chain combines TRBV14 with TRBJ2-1, with 9 positions matching TRBD1. The CDR3 sequence is 14 residues long. V shed 3 bases and J 6 bases; nucleotides not matched to a gene: 4. Germline V gene data show CDR1 as SGHDT and CDR2 as FRDEAV. The CDR3 spells CASSSGTGFAEQFF. The CDR3 bases that were read are TGTGCCAGCAGTTCCGGGACAGGGTTTGCT.

This clone was seen repeatedly, ten times or more. Gene names and germline match the mouse. The read is 4 residues too short to cover the CDR3 end, so that end is filled in from the germline J gene. The rearrangement joins TRBV13-2 to TRBJ2-7; D is possibly TRBD2 (6 bases). V was cut by 0 bases and J by 3 bases, with 10 bases left in between. This CDR3 spans 14 amino acids. The germline gives CDR1 NNHNN, CDR2 SYGAGS (reference sequence). This chain's CDR3 is CASGDVGEFYEQYF. The covered CDR3 bases are TGTGCCAGCGGTGATGTGGGGGAATTCTAT.

By sample share, this clone is medium-sized. Here the gene names and germline are mouse. The CDR3 end lies 4 residues beyond the end of the read and is filled in from the germline J gene. V gene TRBV13-2 combines with J gene TRBJ2-1; 10 nucleotides agree with TRBD2. Per the germline V gene, CDR1 is NNHNN and CDR2 is SYGAGS (reference sequence). The CDR3 consists of 14 residues. V lost 5 bases, J lost 3 bases, and 2 bases stayed unmatched. Partial CDR3 DNA: TGTGCCAGCGGGAACTGGGGGGGCTATGCT. Amino acids: CASGNWGGYA. The CDR3 as a whole reads CASGNWGGYAEQFF.

This clone is labeled medium-sized (0.01 to 0.1%). These gene names are mouse names. The observed sequence ends 4 residues before the CDR3 terminus, with the missing tail filled in from the germline J gene. The chain couples TRBV19 to TRBJ2-1; perhaps TRBD2 as D (7 bases). The CDR3 is 14 residues long. Trimming left V 1 base short and J 4 bases short, with 9 bases between. Germline CDR1 FNHDT, CDR2 SITEND (reference sequence). The CDR3 loop is CASSILGAYAEQFF. The CDR3 bases that were read are TGTGCCAGCAGTATACTGGGGGCTTATGCT. The full variable domain, rest sourced from reference TRBV19 and TRBJ2-1, is GGIITQTPKFLIGQEGQKLTLKCQQNFNHDTMYWYRQDSGKGLRLIYYSITENDLQKGDLSEGYDASREKKSSFSLTVTSAQKNEMAVFLCASSILGAYAEQFFGPGTRLTVL.

By sample share, this clone is medium-sized. Mouse gene names apply. The CDR3 end lies 4 residues beyond the end of the read and is filled in from the germline J gene. The chain joins TRBV29 to TRBJ2-1; 12 bases map to TRBD2. This CDR3 is 16 amino acids long. The V and J ends lost 5 bases and 3 bases, in that order; junction bases with no gene match: 5. CDR1 and CDR2 (germline): MSHET, SYDVDS. CDR3 loop: CASSPTTGGAYAEQFF. CDR3 DNA, as far as it was read: TGTGCTAGCAGTCCCACGACTGGGGGGGCCTATGCT.

By sample fraction, this clone is large. Here the gene names and germline are mouse. The read ends 4 residues early relative to the CDR3; the germline J gene fills the gap. The chain joins TRBV19 to TRBJ1-2, with TRBD1 matching over 8 bases. V shed 2 bases and J 0 bases; nucleotides not matched to a gene: 0. There are 14 residues in the CDR3. The germline V gene encodes CDR1 FNHDT and CDR2 SITEND (reference sequence). The sequenced part of the CDR3 DNA is TGTGCCAGCAGTATGGACAGGGCAAACTCC. Encoded protein: CASSMDRANS. The full CDR3 is CASSMDRANSDYTF.

Relative to its sample, this clone is large. Gene labels here are mouse ones. The read finishes 4 residues shy of the CDR3 end, and the germline J gene is used to complete it. This chain links TRBV13-2 with TRBJ2-1, with 8 bases that match TRBD2. The CDR3 has 13 amino acids. Germline-derived CDR1 and CDR2 are NNHNN and SYGAGS (reference sequence). V lost 6 bases, J lost 3 bases, and 2 bases stayed unmatched. CDR3 loop: CASDWGSYAEQFF. The CDR3 DNA, read in part, is TGTGCCAGCGACTGGGGGTCCTATGCT.

Turning to this clone: Gene names are the mouse ones. The observed sequence ends 4 residues before the CDR3 terminus, with the missing tail filled in from the germline J gene. V and J are TRBV17 and TRBJ2-7, with 9 bases fitting TRBD1. The germline CDR1 and CDR2 sequences are MNHDT and YYDKIL. This CDR3 region has 14 residues. Trimming removed 3 bases from V and 3 bases from J; junction bases left unmatched: 3. CDR3 loop: CASSRETGGYEQYF. CDR3 bases read: TGTGCTAGCAGTAGGGAGACAGGGGGCTAT.

This clone was found a few times. The germline and genes are mouse ones. The sequenced fragment ends 4 residues before the CDR3 boundary, so the rest is inferred from the germline J gene. V usage is TRBV26 and J usage is TRBJ2-1; 12 positions match TRBD2. Germline-derived CDR1 and CDR2 are KGHPV and FQNQEV (reference sequence). Trimming took 4 bases from V and 6 from J; bases not matched to a gene: 4. There are 15 residues in the CDR3. The CDR3 DNA, read in part, is TGTGCCAGCAGTCCCCGGGACTGGGGGGTTGCT. This codes for CASSPRDWGVA. The full CDR3 sequence reads CASSPRDWGVAEQFF.

This clone was counted at least ten times. Gene names and germline match the mouse. The read ends 4 residues early relative to the CDR3; the germline J gene fills the gap. V and J are TRBV13-2 and TRBJ1-1; 9 bases align to TRBD1. The length of the CDR3 is 13 residues. V was clipped by 6 bases and J by 4 bases; unmatched bases: 4. CDR1 and CDR2 from the germline V gene are NNHNN and SYGAGS (reference sequence). This chain's CDR3 is CASARQGGTEVFF. Partial CDR3 DNA: TGTGCCAGCGCCCGACAGGGGGGCACA.

This clone qualifies as medium-sized. Gene labels here are mouse ones. Coverage ceases 4 residues before the CDR3 finishes, and the germline J gene fills in the end. The chain joins TRBV1 to TRBJ2-5, with 11 bases that match TRBD1. This CDR3 spans 15 amino acids. CDR1 and CDR2 (germline): NSQYPW, LRSPGD (reference sequence). The CDR3 sequence: CTCSAEGQGEDTQYF. CDR3 DNA, as far as it was read: TGCACCTGCAGTGCAGAGGGACAGGGGGAAGAC.

At least ten counts were recorded for this clone. Gene names and germline refer to mouse. CDR3 region: CASGPDWGSSYEQYF. Partial CDR3 DNA: TGTGCCAGCGGCCCCGACTGGGGGAGCTCCTAT. The V call is TRBV13-2, the J call TRBJ2-7; TRBD2 matches 9 bases. The read ends 4 residues early relative to the CDR3; the germline J gene fills the gap. This CDR3 has 15 residues. J gave up 0 bases and V 5 bases, and 6 bases lay outside the gene matches. Per the germline V gene, CDR1 is NNHNN and CDR2 is SYGAGS (reference sequence).

This clone was recorded at least ten times. The gene names here belong to mouse. The read ends 4 residues shy of where the CDR3 ends; the end is completed using the germline J gene. The chain employs TRBV13-1 and TRBJ2-5; possible D gene TRBD2, 6 bases. The germline CDR1 and CDR2 sequences are NSHNY and SYGAGN. Trimming removed 4 bases at V and 2 bases at J, with 8 bases between. This CDR3 is 13 amino acids long. The CDR3 region is CASSRDSQDTQYF. The DNA read from the CDR3 is TGTGCCAGCAGTCGGGACTCCCAAGAC.

This clone is deemed medium-sized. Any gene name here is a mouse gene name. The sequenced fragment ends 4 residues before the CDR3 boundary, so the rest is inferred from the germline J gene. The V call is TRBV3, the J call TRBJ2-1; 11 bases agree with TRBD2. The germline V gene encodes CDR1 SNHLY and CDR2 FYNGKV (reference sequence). This CDR3 region has 15 residues. J gave up 4 bases and V 2 bases, and 1 base lay outside the gene matches. The CDR3: CASSLWDWGYAEQFF. The sequenced part of the CDR3 DNA is TGTGCCAGCAGCTTATGGGACTGGGGGTATGCT.

This clone is labeled as medium-sized. The listed genes are named as in mouse. The CDR3 end falls 4 residues outside the read, so it is completed with the germline J gene. The genes are TRBV19 and TRBJ1-1; TRBD1 matches 8 bases. From germline, CDR1 is FNHDT and CDR2 SITEND (reference sequence). CDR3 length: 15 amino acids. The V and J ends lost 0 bases and 3 bases, in that order; junction bases with no gene match: 4. Partial CDR3 DNA: TGTGCCAGCAGTATAGACCCAGGGGGCGACACA. This sequence encodes CASSIDPGGDT. The whole CDR3 protein is CASSIDPGGDTEVFF.

This clone ranks as medium-sized. Mouse gene names and germline throughout. The observed sequence ends 4 residues before the CDR3 terminus, with the missing tail filled in from the germline J gene. The chain uses TRBV5 and TRBJ2-2; 11 nucleotides line up with TRBD2. The CDR3 runs to 16 residues. The germline V gene has CDR1 LGHNA and CDR2 YNLKQL (reference sequence). The V gene end was trimmed by 3 bases and the J gene end by 0 bases; junction bases not matched to a gene: 0. CDR3 DNA (partial): TGTGCCAGCAGCCAGGGACTGGGGGCAAACACCGGG. Protein sequence: CASSQGLGANTG. The complete CDR3 reads CASSQGLGANTGQLYF.

The table lists this clone with many counts. All gene names here are mouse names. The read ends 4 residues before the CDR3 terminus; that terminus is restored from the germline J gene. The J gene is TRBJ2-1, the V gene TRBV31, with a tentative D call TRBD2 (5 bases). CDR1 GKSSPN and CDR2 SITVG come from the germline V gene. CDR3 length: 15 amino acids. Trimming pared 1 base from V and 1 base from J, leaving 11 bases between. The CDR3 sequence is CAWSPPLGNYAEQFF. The covered CDR3 bases are TGTGCCTGGAGTCCACCCCTGGGAAACTATGCT.

By frequency in the sample, this clone is medium-sized. Gene names refer to mouse genes. Here the CDR3 reads CASRQGSSYEQYF. CDR3 DNA (partial): TGTGCCAGCAGGCAGGGAAGCTCCTAT. The chain joins TRBV13-1 to TRBJ2-7; D possibly corresponds to TRBD1 (5 bases). The read gets to within 4 residues of the CDR3 end, and the germline J gene fills in the rest. The CDR3 spans 13 residues. V was cut by 5 bases and J by 0 bases, with 9 bases left in between. CDR1 and CDR2 (germline): NSHNY, SYGAGN.

This clone showed up just a few times. Mouse germline and gene names are used. With the read ending 4 residues before the CDR3 end, the germline J gene is used to fill in that end. The genes are TRBV29 and TRBJ2-5; 8 nucleotides agree with TRBD2. CDR1 MSHET and CDR2 SYDVDS come from the germline V gene. This CDR3 is built from 13 residues. CDR3 amino acids: CASSFWGEDTQYF. CDR3 DNA, as far as it was read: TGTGCTAGCAGTTTCTGGGGGGAAGAC.

In this sample, this clone is medium-sized (0.01 to 0.1%). The listed genes are named as in mouse. The CDR3: CASSEPGTANTGQLYF. Partial CDR3 DNA: TGTGCCAGCAGTGAGCCAGGGACAGCAAACACCGGG. This sequence joins TRBV13-1 and TRBJ2-2, with 7 bases aligning to TRBD1. The observed sequence ends 4 residues before the CDR3 terminus, with the missing tail filled in from the germline J gene. Germline V gives CDR1 NSHNY, CDR2 SYGAGN. This CDR3 contains 16 residues. V gave up 2 bases and J gave up 0 bases; unmatched junction bases: 4.

A word on this clone: The genes are named according to mouse. The CDR3 is cut off 4 residues early in the read; its end comes from the germline J gene. The chain links TRBV31 to TRBJ2-5; D unclear. The CDR3 extends over 13 amino acids. Germline lookup yields CDR1 GKSSPN and CDR2 SITVG. Trimming removed 2 bases at V and 0 bases at J, with 6 bases between. The covered CDR3 bases are TGTGCCTGGAGTAGTATTAACCAAGAC. This codes for CAWSSINQD. The CDR3, in full, reads CAWSSINQDTQYF.

This clone qualifies as medium-sized (0.01 to 0.1%). The genes and germline here are from mouse. The missing CDR3 end, 4 residues past where the read stops, is filled in from the germline J gene. J is TRBJ2-5 and V is TRBV1; TRBD1 is a possible D gene (6 bases). Germline CDR1 is NSQYPW and CDR2 is LRSPGD (reference sequence). This CDR3 contains 13 residues. The ends were cut back, 6 bases at V and 3 bases at J, with 10 bases in the middle. The part of the CDR3 DNA that was read is TGCACCTGCAGGGCGGGACATCAAGAC. Protein sequence: CTCRAGHQD. The whole CDR3 sequence is CTCRAGHQDTQYF.

This clone counts as medium-sized. The gene symbols are mouse symbols. The read ends 4 residues before the CDR3 terminus; that terminus is restored from the germline J gene. The rearrangement joins TRBV17 to TRBJ2-3; D gene uncertain. CDR1 MNHDT and CDR2 YYDKIL come from the germline V gene. The CDR3 spans 13 residues. V dropped 4 bases and J dropped 0 bases, with 5 bases sitting between them. The sequenced part of the CDR3 DNA is TGTGCTAGCAGTACTTGGAGTGCAGAA. Protein: CASSTWSAE. The CDR3 as a whole reads CASSTWSAETLYF.